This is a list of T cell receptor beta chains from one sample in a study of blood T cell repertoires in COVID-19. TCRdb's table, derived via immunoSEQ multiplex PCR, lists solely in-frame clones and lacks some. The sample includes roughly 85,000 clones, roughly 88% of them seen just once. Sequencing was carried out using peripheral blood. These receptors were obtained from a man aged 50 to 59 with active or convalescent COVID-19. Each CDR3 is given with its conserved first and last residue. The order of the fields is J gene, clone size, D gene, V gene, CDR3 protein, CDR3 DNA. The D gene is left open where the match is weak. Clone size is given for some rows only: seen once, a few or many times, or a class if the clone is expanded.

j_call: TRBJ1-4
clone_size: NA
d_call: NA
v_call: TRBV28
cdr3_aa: CASEMAGNEKLFF
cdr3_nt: TGTGCCAGCGAGATGGCAGGGAATGAAAAACTGTTTTTT

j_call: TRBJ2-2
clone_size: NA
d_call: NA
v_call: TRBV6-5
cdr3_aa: CASSSGLGWTGELFF
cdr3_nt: TGTGCCAGCAGTTCGGGACTGGGTTGGACCGGGGAGCTGTTTTTT

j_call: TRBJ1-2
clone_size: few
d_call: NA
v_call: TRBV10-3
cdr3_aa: CATPHRDGYGYTF
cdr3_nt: TGTGCCACCCCGCACAGGGACGGCTATGGCTACACCTTC

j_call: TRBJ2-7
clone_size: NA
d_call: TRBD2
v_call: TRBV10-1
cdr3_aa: CASSPTPTWTSPYEQYF
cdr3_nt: TGCGCCAGCAGTCCCACCCCAACTTGGACTAGTCCCTACGAGCAGTACTTC

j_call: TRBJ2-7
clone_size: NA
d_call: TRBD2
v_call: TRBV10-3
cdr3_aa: CAISGTSGRLEQYF
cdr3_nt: TGTGCCATCAGTGGGACTAGCGGGCGCCTCGAGCAGTACTTC

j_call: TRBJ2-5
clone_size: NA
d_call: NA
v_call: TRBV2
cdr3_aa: CASLQQETQYF
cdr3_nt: TGTGCCAGCCTGCAGCAAGAGACCCAGTACTTC

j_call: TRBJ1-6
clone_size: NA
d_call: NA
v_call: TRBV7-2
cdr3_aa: CASTLDGGYNSPLHF
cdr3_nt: TGTGCCAGCACCTTAGACGGGGGTTATAATTCACCCCTCCACTTT

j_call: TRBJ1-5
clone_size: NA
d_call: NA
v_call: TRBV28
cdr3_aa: CASSTGLHQPQHF
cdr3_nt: TGTGCCAGCAGTACAGGGTTGCATCAGCCCCAGCATTTT

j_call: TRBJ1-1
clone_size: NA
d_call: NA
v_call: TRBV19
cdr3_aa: CASSGQFGPNTEAFF
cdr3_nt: TGTGCCAGTAGCGGACAGTTCGGACCGAACACTGAAGCTTTCTTT

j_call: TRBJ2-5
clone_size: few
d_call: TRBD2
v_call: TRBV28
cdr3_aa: CASSSNGWGLAGEETQYF
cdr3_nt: TGTGCCAGCTCCTCCAATGGGTGGGGACTAGCGGGAGAAGAGACCCAGTACTTC

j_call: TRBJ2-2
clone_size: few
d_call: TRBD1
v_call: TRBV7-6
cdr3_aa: CASSSQGALTGELFF
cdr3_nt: TGTGCCAGCAGCTCACAGGGGGCATTGACCGGGGAGCTGTTTTTT

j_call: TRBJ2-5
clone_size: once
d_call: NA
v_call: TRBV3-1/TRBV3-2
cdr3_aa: CASSQDPEETQYF
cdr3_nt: TGTGCCAGCAGCCAAGATCCAGAAGAGACCCAGTACTTC

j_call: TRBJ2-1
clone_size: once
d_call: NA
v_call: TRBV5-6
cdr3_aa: CASSLIASSPYNEQFF
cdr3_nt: TGTGCCAGCAGCTTGATCGCTAGCTCCCCCTACAATGAGCAGTTCTTC

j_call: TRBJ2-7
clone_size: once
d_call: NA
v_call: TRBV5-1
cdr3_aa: CASSLGGSLDYEQYF
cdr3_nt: TGCGCCAGCAGCTTGGGAGGGTCGCTCGACTACGAGCAGTACTTC

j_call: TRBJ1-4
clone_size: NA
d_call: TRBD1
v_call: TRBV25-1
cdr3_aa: CASSESRDSHNEKLFF
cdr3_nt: TGTGCCAGCAGTGAATCAAGGGACAGCCATAATGAAAAACTGTTTTTT

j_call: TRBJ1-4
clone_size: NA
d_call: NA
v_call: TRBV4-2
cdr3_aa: CASSQAGDDEKLFF
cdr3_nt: TGTGCCAGCAGCCAAGCCGGGGATGATGAAAAACTGTTTTTT

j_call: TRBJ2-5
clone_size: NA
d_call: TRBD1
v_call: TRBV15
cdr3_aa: CATSREGQVKGQETQYF
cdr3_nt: TGTGCCACCAGCAGGGAAGGACAGGTCAAAGGCCAAGAGACCCAGTACTTC

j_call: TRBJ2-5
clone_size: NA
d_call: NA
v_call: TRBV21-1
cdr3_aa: CASSNPTKKPGTSNQETQYF
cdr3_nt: TGTGCCAGCAGCAATCCAACGAAAAAACCCGGGACTAGCAATCAAGAGACCCAGTACTTC

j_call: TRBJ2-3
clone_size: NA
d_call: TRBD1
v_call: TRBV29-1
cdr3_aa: CSVGGTGENTDTQYF
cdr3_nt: TGCAGCGTTGGAGGGACAGGAGAAAATACAGATACGCAGTATTTT

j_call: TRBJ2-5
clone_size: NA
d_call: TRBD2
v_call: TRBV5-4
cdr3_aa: CASGREGIWETQYF
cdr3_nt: TGTGCCAGCGGGCGGGAGGGGATTTGGGAGACCCAGTACTTC

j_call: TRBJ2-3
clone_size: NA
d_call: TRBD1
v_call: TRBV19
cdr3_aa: CASSIGPGGMYTQYF
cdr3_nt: TGTGCCAGTAGTATAGGGCCAGGGGGCATGTATACGCAGTATTTT

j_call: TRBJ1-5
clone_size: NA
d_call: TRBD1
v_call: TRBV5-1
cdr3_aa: CASSPGDRGNGQPQHF
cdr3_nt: TGCGCCAGCAGCCCGGGGGACAGGGGCAATGGCCAGCCCCAGCATTTT

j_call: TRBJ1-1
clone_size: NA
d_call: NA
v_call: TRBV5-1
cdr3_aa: CASSVNQGMNTEAFF
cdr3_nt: TGCGCCAGCAGCGTAAATCAGGGAATGAACACTGAAGCTTTCTTT

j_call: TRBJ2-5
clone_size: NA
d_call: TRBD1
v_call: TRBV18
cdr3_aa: CASSQPGQRNQETQYF
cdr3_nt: TGTGCCAGCTCACAGCCGGGACAGCGAAACCAAGAGACCCAGTACTTC

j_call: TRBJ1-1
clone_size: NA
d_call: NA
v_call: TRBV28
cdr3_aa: CASSFLTPSLGEAFF
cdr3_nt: TGTGCCAGCAGTTTCCTAACCCCCTCGCTTGGTGAAGCTTTCTTT

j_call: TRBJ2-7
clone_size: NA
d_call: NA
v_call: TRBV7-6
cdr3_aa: CASSLNEGDSYEQYF
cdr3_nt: TGTGCCAGCAGCTTAAATGAGGGAGATTCCTACGAGCAGTACTTC